This T cell receptor (beta chain) was observed in a study of blood T cell repertoires in COVID-19. On the study more broadly: Whether acute or convalescent, the COVID-19 samples came from the United States, Italy and Spain.

The CDR3 length is 15 residues. Germline CDR1 KGHDR, CDR2 SFDVKD. V gave up 5 bases and J gave up 7 bases, with 17 bases separating them. Sequenced by immunoSEQ multiplex PCR; TCRdb stores in-frame clones only, minus some. Counted here are about 180,000 clones, 75% to 90% occurring once; the ten biggest clones make up roughly 3%. The source material was peripheral blood. This clonotype was sampled from a man in his fifties or sixties with acute or convalescent COVID-19. The chain is built from TRBV24-1 and TRBJ2-1; D ambiguous. The CDR3 sequence is CATSVADGLGNEQFF. Here the CDR3 DNA reads TGTGCCACCAGTGTTGCAGACGGGTTAGGAAATGAGCAGTTCTTC.